This T cell receptor (beta chain) was documented in a study of cytomegalovirus exposure and HLA in healthy donors. Whole-study findings and limits: The authors later linked a missense DCLRE1C variant to TCR beta V- and J-gene trimming. The number of N-insertions in an Asian-associated ancestry cluster was reportedly below the 666-donor mean in a later analysis.

The germline V and J ends were trimmed by 5 bases and 0 bases, with 7 bases remaining between them. Germline CDR1 reads MGHDK; CDR2 reads SYGVNS. The CDR3 length is 13 residues. Use of 60 Vbeta and 13 Jbeta primers characterized the PCR. Some clones are missing from TCRdb's copy, which holds only in-frame ones; the method was immunoSEQ multiplex PCR. The sample includes 200,000 to 250,000 clones, about four fifths seen only once; the top ten take 4.5% to 6%. This clone was detected only once. Its antigen is unknown. V usage is TRBV25-1 and J usage is TRBJ1-1, with D uncertain. This receptor was taken from a middle-aged woman in good health and CMV-seropositive. The sample consisted of PBMCs. The CDR3 DNA is TGTGCCAGCAGTTACGGGATGAACACTGAAGCTTTCTTT. Its translation: CASSYGMNTEAFF.